This T cell receptor beta chain is from a study of identical twins (dated by TCRdb to the mid-2010s). In terms of the full investigation: To test whether fetal clonotypes persist, this study deep-sequenced TCR alpha and beta repertoires from monozygotic twins, from unrelated adults of various ages, and from cord blood. To rule out contamination, replicate twin experiments were performed at different times with different library preparation protocols.

Of note for this clonotype: The antigen this receptor binds is unknown. This could be a read error, since a much larger clone is one nucleotide away.

On the study overall, not on this receptor specifically: Fewer insertions were carried by abundant cord blood beta clonotypes, a similar but weaker trend appeared in young adult naive repertoires, and no such trend appeared in memory repertoires. Because the same donors could not be followed over many years, the conclusions depended on cross-sectional statistical analysis. Invariant T cells such as MAIT and iNKT could partly confound zero-insertion analyses, although diverse VJ usage argued against such confounding for most clonotypes. Compared with coincidental sharing between unrelated individuals, out-of-frame TCR alpha sequences shared between twins showed an excess of sequences with low generation probability. Recombination models systematically underestimated out-of-frame TCR alpha sharing in monozygotic twins but agreed with sharing between unrelated individuals. In beta out-of-frame sequences, excess twin sharing was weaker, because having fewer shared sequences lowered the signal-to-noise ratio.

Receptors were amplified or captured by 5' RACE. The run used an Illumina HiSeq 2000. A universal primer binding site was added through template switching, and the final cDNA carried a unique molecular identifier so that TCR cDNA molecules could be counted accurately. First-strand cDNA for TCR alpha and beta chains was synthesized from specific primers in the conserved constant-segment region. To control for contamination, each cDNA library was double barcoded with a SMART-Mk sample barcode plus Illumina barcodes. TruSeq adapter sequences along with Illumina sample barcodes were introduced in two successive PCR steps. The TCR alpha and beta cDNA libraries were sequenced on the Illumina HiSeq platform using custom primers. As for the authors' bioinformatics: Raw reads were processed with MiGEC to extract unique molecular identifiers, and MiXCR was used to determine CDR3 positions. Recombination models were inferred per individual with the repgenHMM and IGoR tools using an EM algorithm. The tcR package in R was used for shared clonotype analysis, with sharing normalized by the product of cloneset sizes. To study raw recombination free of thymic and clonal selection effects, out-of-frame nonproductive sequences were analyzed. TCRdb trimmed the raw reads at Q25, called clones with MiXCR and kept productive beta chains. CDR3 protein sequences are deduplicated, and each keeps its most common genes and DNA. The V and J calls follow TCRdb's processing rather than the paper's. The sample includes a few hundred thousand distinct CDR3 sequences, with 9% observed a single time. In total, the top ten clones hold approximately 8.9% of the sample.

Every donor in the study was a healthy Caucasian. The study also sequenced three unrelated non-twin adults: a male aged 18 to 30, a male aged 50 to 60 and a female aged 50 to 60. Miltenyi CD45RO+ enrichment and human naive T-cell isolation kits were used to isolate memory (CD45RO+) and naive T cells from PBMC. Taken from cysteine to phenylalanine, the CDR3 has 12 residues. The only DNA kept is the CDR3, 36 bases in frame from the first base. CDR1 and CDR2, per the germline V gene, are SQVTM and ANQGSEA. The source is a woman aged 45-65 years in good health. The material sequenced was naive T cells sorted from blood. Sample cell subset or site, as interpreted from the label and publication: cells isolated with a human naive T-cell isolation kit. This chain joins TRBV29-1 to TRBJ2-1, with TRBD2 as a weak D call on 6 bases. The nucleotide sequence reads as follows: TGCGGCGTTGAGCCCGGGACTTTAGGGCAGTTCTTC. The resulting protein is CGVEPGTLGQFF.